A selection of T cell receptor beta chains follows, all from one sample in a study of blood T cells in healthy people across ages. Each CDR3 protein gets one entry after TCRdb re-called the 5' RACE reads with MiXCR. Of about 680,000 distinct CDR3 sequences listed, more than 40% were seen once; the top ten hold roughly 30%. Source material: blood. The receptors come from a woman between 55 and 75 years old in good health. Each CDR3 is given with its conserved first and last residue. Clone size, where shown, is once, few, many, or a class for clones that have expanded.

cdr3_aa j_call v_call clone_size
CAIGDGAGNGYTF TRBJ1-2 TRBV10-3 -
CASSASISRPDSGNTIYF TRBJ1-3 TRBV7-9 -
CASSQQGDNQPQHF TRBJ1-5 TRBV6-2/TRBV6-3 -
CSASLERETQYF TRBJ2-5 TRBV20-1 -
CSALTGEIAYEQYF - TRBV20-1 -
CASSEQTHTDTQYF TRBJ2-3 TRBV25-1 -
CASSGQPEQETQYF TRBJ2-5 TRBV12-3/TRBV12-4 -
CSVALGADTQYF TRBJ2-3 TRBV29-1 -
CASSPGTSGTGFSYNEQYF - TRBV18 -
CASSHTFNNQPQHF TRBJ1-5 TRBV4-2 few
CASSDNASGRSTGELFF TRBJ2-2 TRBV6-1 -
CASSRRGSLYEQYF TRBJ2-7 TRBV28 -
CASSLSMRGEKLFF TRBJ1-4 TRBV18 -
CSAKTATNEKLFF TRBJ1-4 TRBV20-1 -
CASSRASGSARFF TRBJ2-1 TRBV28 -
CASSLVLAGAYEQYF TRBJ2-7 TRBV5-1 many
CASRETSGAVGTQYF TRBJ2-5 TRBV2 -
CASSLALVEQYF TRBJ2-7 TRBV12-3/TRBV12-4 -
CAISRPPGGSDYGYTF TRBJ1-2 TRBV10-3 -
CASKTGQSSYNEQFF TRBJ2-1 TRBV7-2 -
CASDRARETQYF TRBJ2-5 TRBV2 -
CSVEDPFNEKLFF TRBJ1-4 TRBV29-1 -
CASSKRVHADTQYF TRBJ2-3 TRBV2 -
CSARTSGRSVETQYF TRBJ2-5 TRBV20-1 few
CASSLIGSYNSPLHF TRBJ1-6 TRBV7-2 few
CAWSLRLGATDTQYF TRBJ2-3 TRBV30 -
CASGTIGATGANVLTF TRBJ2-6 TRBV28 few
CASRSGTGAKETQYF TRBJ2-5 TRBV7-2 -
CAWSGQGETQYF TRBJ2-5 TRBV30 -
CASSPGHNSYEQYF TRBJ2-7 TRBV5-1 -
CSVMTSGPTYEQYF TRBJ2-7 TRBV29-1 many
CSAPVENYGYTF TRBJ1-2 TRBV20-1 few
CASSYSGTSGSGDEQFF TRBJ2-1 TRBV7-2 few